These 25 T cell receptor beta chains came from one sample sequenced in a study of blood T cell repertoires in COVID-19. TCRdb keeps only in-frame clones here, not all; method: immunoSEQ multiplex PCR. The table lists approximately 59,000 clones, roughly 81% of them singletons, with more than 15% in the top ten. Sequencing was performed on peripheral blood. The receptors originated from a man of 80 years or more with acute or convalescent COVID-19.

The rearrangement joins TRBV4-3 to TRBJ1-2; TRBD1 matches at 7 bases. The germline CDR1 and CDR2 sequences are LGHNA and YSLEER. This CDR3 is 14 amino acids long. V trimming: 4 bases; J trimming: 7 bases; junction bases outside the gene matches: 9. The CDR3 DNA is TGCGCCAGCAGCCCAAACACAGGGGTGGGTGGCTACACCTTC. This codes for CASSPNTGVGGYTF.

Concerning this clone: At one boundary the junction diverges from the germline segment, which might be a read error. The gene calls are TRBV7-9 and TRBJ2-4; 7 bases are a match to TRBD1. The CDR3 runs to 13 residues. The germline CDR1 and CDR2 sequences are SEHNR and FQNEAQ (reference sequence). CDR3 sequence reads: CASSLANPGQTHF. The CDR3 DNA reads TGTGCCAGCAGCTTAGCCAATCCGGGACAGACCCACTTC.

This clone has just a few counts. The V gene is TRBV11-2, the J gene TRBJ2-1, with 8 bases lining up with TRBD2. The germline V gene has CDR1 SGHAT and CDR2 FQNNGV. The ends lost 6 bases at V and 7 bases at J; junction bases unmatched: 17. The CDR3 loop spans 17 amino acids. Written as DNA, the CDR3 is TGTGCCAGCAGGTTTTTCGGGGCGGGAGGTAGTCGAAATGAGCAGTTCTTC. Translating it yields CASRFFGAGGSRNEQFF.

This clone was observed a single time. Mismatch with germline at one junction end may stem from a read error. This chain links TRBV12-3 or TRBV12-4 with TRBJ2-7; D possibly corresponds to TRBD2 (6 bases). The CDR3 has 12 residues. Here the CDR3 DNA reads TGTGCCAGCAGCCGGGACTCCAACGAGCAGTACTTC. As protein: CASSRDSNEQYF.

The V call is TRBV5-1, the J call TRBJ2-1, with 13 bases fitting TRBD2. The CDR3 loop spans 17 amino acids. Trimming took 4 bases from V and 7 from J; bases not matched to a gene: 11. Germline V gene sequence: CDR1 SGHRS, CDR2 YFSETQ. The CDR3 region is CASSPTLKTSGGNEQFF. CDR3 coding DNA: TGCGCCAGCAGCCCGACCCTGAAGACTAGCGGGGGGAATGAGCAGTTCTTC.

V usage is TRBV10-3 and J usage is TRBJ2-7; perhaps TRBD1 as D (6 bases). The V end was cut by 0 bases, the J end by 3 bases, with 9 bases between. The CDR3 extends over 14 amino acids. Per the germline V gene, CDR1 is ENHRY and CDR2 is SYGVKD. CDR3 sequence: CAISESAQGYEQYF. The CDR3 nucleotides are TGTGCCATCAGTGAGTCAGCACAGGGCTACGAGCAGTACTTC.

The rearrangement links TRBV7-6 to TRBJ2-2; 13 bases are a match to TRBD2. V dropped 5 bases and J dropped 0; count of bases not matched to a gene: 3. This CDR3 has 17 residues. Germline V lookup: CDR1 SGHVS, CDR2 FNYEAQ. The CDR3 coding sequence is TGTGCCAGCAGCCAGACTAGCGGGGGGCCGAACACCGGGGAGCTGTTTTTT. It translates to CASSQTSGGPNTGELFF.

The gene calls are TRBV7-3 and TRBJ1-1; the D gene is possibly TRBD1 (6 bases). The germline V gene encodes CDR1 SGHTA and CDR2 FQGTGA. This CDR3 contains 17 residues. The germline V and J ends were trimmed by 0 bases and 1 base, with 15 bases remaining between them. CDR3 protein: CASSLTEPGQQNTEAFF. In nucleotides, the CDR3 is TGTGCCAGCAGCTTAACGGAACCGGGACAACAGAACACTGAAGCTTTCTTT.

The V gene is TRBV9, the J gene TRBJ2-1; tentative D call: TRBD2 (5 bases). Germline V gene data show CDR1 as SGDLS and CDR2 as YYNGEE. The CDR3 runs to 15 residues. Trimming removed 0 bases from V and 10 bases from J, with 17 bases in between. The DNA of the CDR3 is TGTGCCAGCAGCGTAGCATCTAGCTCGAGCGGCGAGCAGTTCTTC. This encodes CASSVASSSSGEQFF. Variable domain in full (rest from reference TRBV9 and TRBJ2-1): DSGVTQTPKHLITATGQRVTLRCSPRSGDLSVYWYQQSLDQGLQFLIQYYNGEERAKGNILERFSAQQFPDLHSELNLSSLELGDSALYFCASSVASSSSGEQFFGPGTRLTVL.

This chain uses TRBV6-2 or TRBV6-3 with TRBJ1-1; 7 nucleotides line up with TRBD1. This CDR3 is built from 16 residues. J gave up 1 base and V 5 bases, and 10 bases lay outside the gene matches. Germline V gene lookup returns CDR1 MNHEY and CDR2 SVGEGT. CDR3 region: CASSRFRQGPNTEAFF. In nucleotides, the CDR3 is TGTGCCAGCAGTCGTTTCCGACAGGGCCCGAACACTGAAGCTTTCTTT.

The rearrangement links TRBV19 to TRBJ1-1; a weak D match, TRBD1 (5 bases). Germline lookup yields CDR1 LNHDA and CDR2 SQIVND (reference sequence). This CDR3 region has 15 residues. Trimming cost V 7 bases and J 6 bases, with 21 bases left between them. CDR3 DNA sequence: TGTGCCAGTAACCCGACTGGGAGGGGAATGTCTGAAGCTTTCTTT. Residues: CASNPTGRGMSEAFF.

This sequence joins TRBV6-5 and TRBJ2-3; 7 positions match TRBD1. This CDR3 region has 13 residues. V trimming: 11 bases; J trimming: 3 bases; junction bases outside the gene matches: 8. Germline CDR1 and CDR2: MNHEY and SVGAGI. The CDR3: CAVNYRGTDTQYF. DNA for the CDR3: TGTGCCGTTAATTACAGGGGTACAGATACGCAGTATTTT.

CDR3 loop: CASSPQGRDTGELFF. The DNA for the CDR3 is TGTGCCAGCAGTCCCCAGGGGAGAGACACCGGGGAGCTGTTTTTT. This chain uses TRBV28 with TRBJ2-2, with D tentatively TRBD1 (6 bases). The CDR3 runs to 15 residues. The germline CDR1 and CDR2 sequences are MDHEN and SYDVKM. V was trimmed by 5 bases and J by 3 bases, leaving 13 bases between them.

This chain joins TRBV6-1 and TRBJ2-3, with a tentative D call TRBD2 (5 bases). The germline CDR1 and CDR2 sequences are MNHNS and SASEGT. The V and J ends lost 8 bases and 0 bases respectively, with 12 bases between them. The CDR3 has 14 amino acids. CDR3 protein: CASGRAVSTDTQYF. The CDR3 nucleotides are TGTGCCAGCGGCAGAGCGGTTAGCACAGATACGCAGTATTTT.

This chain connects TRBV7-3 to TRBJ1-5; 7 bases agree with TRBD1. Germline V gene sequence: CDR1 SGHTA, CDR2 FQGTGA. The CDR3 sequence is 13 residues long. V dropped 6 bases and J dropped 7; count of bases not matched to a gene: 6. The CDR3 loop reads CASSQDREQPQHF. CDR3 coding DNA: TGTGCCAGCAGTCAAGACAGGGAACAGCCCCAGCATTTT.

V is TRBV29-1 and J is TRBJ2-5; possible D gene TRBD1, 6 bases. The germline gives CDR1 SQVTM, CDR2 ANQGSEA. V was cut by 4 bases and J by 1 base, with 7 bases left in between. CDR3 size: 12 residues. The CDR3 reads CSVARGQETQYF. The DNA for the CDR3 is TGCAGCGTTGCCAGGGGCCAAGAGACCCAGTACTTC.

This sequence joins TRBV7-2 and TRBJ2-2, with D possibly matching TRBD1 (7 bases). CDR1 is SGHTA and CDR2 is FQGNSA in the germline V gene. V shed 5 bases and J shed 5 bases, with 12 bases lying between them. This CDR3 comprises 14 residues. The CDR3, as DNA: TGTGCCAGCAGCCATCAGGGGGGTACCGGGGAGCTGTTTTTT. Translating it yields CASSHQGGTGELFF.

The rearrangement uses TRBV12-3 or TRBV12-4 and TRBJ1-2, with 7 bases lining up with TRBD1. CDR3 length: 13 residues. With V trimmed by 7 bases and J by 8 bases, 10 bases remained unmatched. CDR3 nucleotides: TGTGCCAGCAATTTGGGGACAGATGGCGGCTACACCTTC. Residues: CASNLGTDGGYTF.

This clone appeared once. The V gene is TRBV29-1, the J gene TRBJ2-2; D unclear. V was shortened by 4 bases and J by 4 bases, with 7 bases between the two germline ends. The germline gives CDR1 SQVTM, CDR2 ANQGSEA. The CDR3 totals 12 residues. CDR3 nucleotides: TGCAGCGTTGCCCAATTCACCGGGGAGCTGTTTTTT. The encoded protein is CSVAQFTGELFF.

The V call is TRBV14, the J call TRBJ2-1, with TRBD2 matching over 10 bases. From germline, CDR1 is SGHDN and CDR2 FVKESK. The V segment lost 4 bases and the J segment 6 bases; nucleotides outside the gene matches: 12. The CDR3 totals 17 residues. Written as DNA, the CDR3 is TGTGCCAGCAGCCCGATCGGTTGGAGCGGGAGGGGCAATGAGCAGTTCTTC. This codes for CASSPIGWSGRGNEQFF.

J is TRBJ1-2 and V is TRBV7-8; D unclear. The CDR3 spans 15 residues. V was cut by 2 bases and J by 2 bases, with 12 bases left in between. Germline loops: CDR1 SGHVS, CDR2 FQNEAQ. CDR3 sequence reads: CASSLRRETNYGYTF. The CDR3 DNA reads as TGTGCCAGCAGCTTAAGGAGGGAGACGAACTATGGCTACACCTTC.

The chain joins TRBV20-1 to TRBJ2-7; D is ambiguous. Deletions cut 2 bases from V and 7 bases from J, with 6 bases between. From germline, CDR1 is DFQATT and CDR2 SNEGSKA (reference sequence). The CDR3 extends over 10 amino acids. CDR3 sequence reads: CSARLREQYF. The CDR3 DNA reads as TGCAGTGCTAGACTTCGGGAGCAGTACTTC.

The V gene is TRBV6-2 or TRBV6-3, the J gene TRBJ2-5, with D perhaps matching TRBD1 (5 bases). CDR1 and CDR2 from the germline V gene are MNHEY and SVGEGT. V was clipped by 6 bases and J by 5 bases, with 19 bases between them. The CDR3 runs to 15 residues. The CDR3 DNA is TGTGCCAGCAGCCAAAGGTCAGGGAAGAGGGAGACCCAGTACTTC. This codes for CASSQRSGKRETQYF.

J is TRBJ2-5 and V is TRBV4-2; 12 bases align to TRBD2. Per germline, CDR1 LGHNA and CDR2 YNFKEQ. V shed 0 bases and J 4 bases; nucleotides not matched to a gene: 12. The CDR3 consists of 19 residues. CDR3: CASSQDPLAGGLSGETQYF. The CDR3 DNA follows: TGTGCCAGCAGCCAAGATCCCCTAGCGGGGGGGCTTTCGGGAGAGACCCAGTACTTC.

V usage is TRBV7-6 and J usage is TRBJ2-5; 8 positions agree with TRBD2. After removal of 1 base from V and 1 base from J, the junction contained 5 bases not matched to a gene. CDR1 is SGHVS, CDR2 FNYEAQ, per germline. This CDR3 is 16 amino acids long. The CDR3 is CASSLGAGVPQETQYF. CDR3 DNA sequence: TGTGCCAGCAGCTTAGGAGCGGGGGTACCCCAAGAGACCCAGTACTTC.